These T cell receptor beta chains were read from a single sample in a study of shared clonotypes between healthy human individuals. Produced via immunoSEQ multiplex PCR; TCRdb's table is partial and in-frame only. Among around 2.3 million clones listed, approximately 96% were seen once. The sample taken for sequencing was naive CD4+ T cells sorted from blood. All receptors come from a man between 18 and 29 years old in good health. Both conserved end residues are part of each CDR3. D genes are given only for firm matches. Rows may omit the clone size; those that give it use once, few, many or a size class.

D,V,size,J,CDR3,DNA
NA,TRBV2,NA,TRBJ1-2,CASKLTYGYTF,TGTGCCAGCAAGCTGACCTATGGCTACACCTTC
NA,TRBV6-5,NA,TRBJ2-7,CASSPFPGSYEQYF,TGTGCCAGCAGTCCTTTTCCGGGGTCCTACGAGCAGTACTTC
TRBD2,TRBV5-4,NA,TRBJ2-5,CASSSRSVAGVETQYF,TGTGCCAGCAGCTCCCGTAGTGTAGCGGGGGTGGAGACCCAGTACTTC
TRBD1,TRBV6-6,once,TRBJ2-5,CASSTGGTGVETQYF,TGTGCCAGCAGTACTGGGGGGACAGGTGTGGAGACCCAGTACTTC
TRBD2,TRBV7-6,NA,TRBJ2-5,CASSLELAGGTQYF,TGTGCCAGCAGCTTAGAGTTAGCGGGAGGGACCCAGTACTTC
NA,TRBV5-1,NA,TRBJ1-5,CASSLAEGQPQHF,TGCGCCAGCAGCTTGGCCGAAGGTCAGCCCCAGCATTTT
TRBD2,TRBV10-3,NA,TRBJ2-3,CAIRRGGEAGPTDTQYF,TGTGCCATCAGGAGGGGAGGGGAGGCGGGACCCACAGATACGCAGTATTTT
TRBD1,TRBV5-4,NA,TRBJ1-2,CASSHLTGGNYGYTF,TGTGCCAGCAGCCACCTGACAGGGGGAAACTATGGCTACACCTTC
NA,TRBV2,NA,TRBJ1-4,CASSAGTFEKLFF,TGTGCCAGCAGCGCCGGGACATTTGAAAAACTGTTTTTT
NA,TRBV5-1,NA,TRBJ2-7,CASSLDPGDSYEQYF,TGCGCCAGCAGCTTGGACCCGGGTGACTCCTACGAGCAGTACTTC
NA,TRBV29-1,NA,TRBJ1-3,CSVDGAGSTIYF,TGCAGCGTTGATGGGGCCGGAAGCACCATATATTTT
NA,TRBV9,NA,TRBJ2-5,CASSLTGWETQYF,TGTGCCAGCAGCCTGACGGGTTGGGAGACCCAGTACTTC
TRBD2,TRBV9,NA,TRBJ2-1,CASSVAGLAPHEQFF,TGTGCCAGCAGCGTAGCGGGACTAGCACCGCATGAGCAGTTCTTC
NA,TRBV4-1,NA,TRBJ2-1,CASSISEGISYNEQFF,TGCGCCAGCAGCATAAGCGAGGGGATCTCCTACAATGAGCAGTTCTTC
NA,TRBV5-6,NA,TRBJ1-2,CASSSRLIRQEANYGYTF,TGTGCCAGCAGCTCCCGGTTAATTCGACAGGAAGCTAACTATGGCTACACCTTC
TRBD1,TRBV5-1,NA,TRBJ2-3,CASSSTGVGSTDTQYF,TGCGCCAGCAGCAGTACAGGGGTAGGGAGCACAGATACGCAGTATTTT
NA,TRBV7-2,NA,TRBJ2-7,CASSLVSYEQYF,TGTGCCAGCAGCTTAGTTAGTTACGAGCAGTACTTC
NA,TRBV19,NA,TRBJ2-4,CASSIRGGHRRGESGKNIQYF,TGTGCCAGTAGTATTCGGGGCGGACACCGCCGAGGGGAGAGTGGCAAAAACATTCAGTACTTC
NA,TRBV2,NA,TRBJ1-1,CASINPDAANTEAFF,TGTGCCAGTATTAACCCGGACGCGGCCAACACTGAAGCTTTCTTT
NA,TRBV7-2,NA,TRBJ1-6,CASSSTGSSPLHF,TGTGCCAGCAGCTCTACAGGGAGTTCACCCCTCCACTTT
NA,TRBV7-8,NA,TRBJ1-5,CASSSGTGINQPQHF,TGTGCCAGCAGCTCTGGGACCGGTATCAATCAGCCCCAGCATTTT
TRBD1,TRBV30,once,TRBJ2-2,CAWKTGFGELFF,TGTGCCTGGAAGACAGGGTTCGGGGAGCTGTTTTTT
NA,TRBV28,NA,TRBJ1-1,CASSLGGGGNTEAFF,TGTGCCAGCAGTTTGGGAGGAGGTGGGAACACTGAAGCTTTCTTT
NA,TRBV5-1,NA,TRBJ2-5,CASSLDSLETQYF,TGCGCCAGCAGCTTGGACAGTTTGGAGACCCAGTACTTC